This T cell receptor (beta chain) was captured in a study of blood T cell repertoires in COVID-19. Looking at the study overall: The study drew acute and convalescent COVID-19 samples from the United States, Italy and Spain. PBMCs, B-cell-depleted T cells, or T cells provided the cDNA or gDNA that made up the material.

Authors' analysis steps: The assay estimated nucleated cells by amplifying reference gene primers. Sequenced by immunoSEQ multiplex PCR; TCRdb stores in-frame clones only, minus some. The V and J calls and clone size are taken from that table; D and trimming were inferred from the DNA. The sample includes some 140,000 clones, 91% of them seen just once. Germline lookup yields CDR1 GTSNPN and CDR2 SVGIG (reference sequence). With 1 base clipped from V and 8 bases from J, the junction kept 6 bases outside the gene matches. CDR3 size: 14 residues. This clone was counted a single time. V is TRBV30 and J is TRBJ1-4, with 8 bases that match TRBD1. Sequenced input: peripheral blood. This clonotype was sampled from a man in his fifties or sixties with acute or convalescent COVID-19. CDR3 nucleotide sequence: TGTGCCTGGAGTGAGGTTCCAGGGGGCGAAAAACTGTTTTTT. Its protein is CAWSEVPGGEKLFF.